The sequence of this TCR beta chain was determined in a study of vaccination effects on CD4 cells after COVID-19. Trimming took off 5 bases at V and 3 bases at J, with 5 bases between the two ends. Per the germline V gene, CDR1 is MNHEY and CDR2 is SMNVEV (reference sequence). This CDR3 is 12 amino acids long. Profiling relied on immunoSEQ multiplex PCR, and the TCRdb table lists in-frame clones only, not all of them. The repertoire includes 50,000 to 75,000 clones, approximately 80% of them detected once, and under 3% sits in the top ten. With the ViraFEST assay, the study expanded antigen-specific CD4+ T cells using viral peptide pools, then sequenced them. Culturing for nine to ten days preceded CD4+ T cell isolation. In the vaccine recipients, nucleocapsid antibodies were negative and there was no prior SARS-CoV-2 infection. PBMC were cultured at a few million per well with about 10 IU/ml IL-2 and approximately 10 ug/ml peptides.

As for this clone: The antigen remains undetermined.

Overall study findings and caveats: Convalescent patients in the study were few, and early post-infection timepoints were absent.

Sequenced material: CD4+ T cells from PBMCs cultured with HCoV-229E spike peptides, taken before COVID-19 vaccination. This TCR was recovered from a human donor who received a COVID-19 vaccine. V and J are TRBV27 and TRBJ1-5; the D is unclear. This chain's CDR3 is CASSPINQPQHF. The CDR3 DNA is TGTGCCAGCAGTCCTATCAATCAGCCCCAGCATTTT.